This T cell receptor beta chain was recorded in a study of T cell responses to AZD1222 COVID-19 vaccine. Germline V gives CDR1 MDHEN, CDR2 SYDVKM. V was clipped by 9 bases and J by 2 bases, with 20 bases between them. There are 15 residues in the CDR3. Sequencing used immunoSEQ multiplex PCR; TCRdb keeps in-frame clones, though not all of them. The repertoire holds more than 95,000 clones, with approximately 90% as singletons. The source was peripheral blood, collected on day 0 of AZD1222 vaccination. The clonotype was recovered from an adult in good health. The chain has TRBV28 and TRBJ2-7; D tentatively reads TRBD1 or TRBD2 (6 bases each). The CDR3 reads CASQPSPGAAYEQYF. The CDR3 DNA reads TGTGCCAGTCAACCTTCTCCGGGGGCCGCCTACGAGCAGTACTTC.